The sequence of this T cell receptor (beta chain) was determined in a study of T cell responses to AZD1222 COVID-19 vaccine. The repertoire was sequenced with immunoSEQ multiplex PCR; TCRdb's copy has only in-frame clones and lacks some. The data show some 150,000 clones, 80% to 95% seen once. Pooled together were second doses at about 4 or about 12 weeks. CDR3 length: 15 residues. Trimming took 4 bases from V and 2 from J, leaving 14 bases between them. The V gene's germline CDR1 is MNHEY and CDR2 SVGEGT. The receptor's source is an adult who received the AZD1222 COVID-19 vaccine. This chain joins TRBV6-2 or TRBV6-3 and TRBJ1-2, with D possibly matching TRBD1 (6 bases). The input for sequencing was peripheral blood, taken 28 days after the second AZD1222 dose. CDR3 amino acids: CASSLSGEGNYGYTF. CDR3 sequence (DNA): TGTGCCAGCAGTTTGTCAGGGGAAGGCAACTATGGCTACACCTTC.